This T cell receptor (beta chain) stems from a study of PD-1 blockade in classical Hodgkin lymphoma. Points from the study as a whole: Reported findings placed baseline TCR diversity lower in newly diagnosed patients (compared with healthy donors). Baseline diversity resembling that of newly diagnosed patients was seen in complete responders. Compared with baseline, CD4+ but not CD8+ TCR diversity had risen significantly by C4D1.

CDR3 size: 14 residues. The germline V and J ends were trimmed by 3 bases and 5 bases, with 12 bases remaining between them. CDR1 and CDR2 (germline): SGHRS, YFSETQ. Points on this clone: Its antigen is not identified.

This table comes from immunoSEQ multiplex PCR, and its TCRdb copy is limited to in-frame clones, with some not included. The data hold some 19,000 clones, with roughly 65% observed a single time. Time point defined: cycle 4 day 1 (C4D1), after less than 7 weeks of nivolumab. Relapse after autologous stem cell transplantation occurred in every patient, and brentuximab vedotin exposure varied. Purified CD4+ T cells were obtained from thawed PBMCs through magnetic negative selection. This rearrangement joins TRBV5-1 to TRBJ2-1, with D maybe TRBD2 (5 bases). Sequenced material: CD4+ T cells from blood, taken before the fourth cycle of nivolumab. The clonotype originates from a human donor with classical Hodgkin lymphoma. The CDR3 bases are TGCGCCAGCAGCTGGAGGAGTAAGGACAATGAGCAGTTCTTC. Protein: CASSWRSKDNEQFF.